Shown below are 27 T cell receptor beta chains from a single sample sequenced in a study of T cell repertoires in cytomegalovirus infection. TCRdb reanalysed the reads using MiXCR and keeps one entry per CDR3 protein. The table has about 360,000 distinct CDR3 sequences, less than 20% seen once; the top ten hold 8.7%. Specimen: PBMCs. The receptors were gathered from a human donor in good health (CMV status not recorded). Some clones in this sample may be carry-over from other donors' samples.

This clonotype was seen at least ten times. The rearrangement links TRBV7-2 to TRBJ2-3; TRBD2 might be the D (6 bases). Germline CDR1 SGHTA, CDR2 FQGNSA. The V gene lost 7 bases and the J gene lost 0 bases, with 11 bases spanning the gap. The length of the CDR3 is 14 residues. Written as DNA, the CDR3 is TGTGCCAGCATCCAGACTAGGAGCACAGATACGCAGTATTTT. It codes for CASIQTRSTDTQYF.

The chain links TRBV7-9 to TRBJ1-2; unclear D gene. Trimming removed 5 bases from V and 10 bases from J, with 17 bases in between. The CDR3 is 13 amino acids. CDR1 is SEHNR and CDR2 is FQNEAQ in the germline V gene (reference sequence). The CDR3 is CASSPGSQDVYTF. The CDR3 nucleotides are TGTGCCAGCAGCCCCGGGTCCCAGGATGTCTACACCTTC.

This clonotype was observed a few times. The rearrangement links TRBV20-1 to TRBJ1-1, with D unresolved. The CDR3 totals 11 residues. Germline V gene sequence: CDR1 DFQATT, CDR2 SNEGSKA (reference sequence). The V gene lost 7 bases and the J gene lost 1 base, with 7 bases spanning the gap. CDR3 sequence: CSVPQNTEAFF. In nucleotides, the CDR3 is TGCAGTGTCCCCCAGAACACTGAAGCTTTCTTT.

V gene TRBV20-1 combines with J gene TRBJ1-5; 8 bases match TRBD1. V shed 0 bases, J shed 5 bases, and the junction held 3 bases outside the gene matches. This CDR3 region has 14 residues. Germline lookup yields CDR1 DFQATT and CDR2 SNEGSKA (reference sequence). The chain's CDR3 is CSAREGQGHQPQHF. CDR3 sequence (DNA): TGCAGTGCTAGAGAAGGACAGGGCCATCAGCCCCAGCATTTT.

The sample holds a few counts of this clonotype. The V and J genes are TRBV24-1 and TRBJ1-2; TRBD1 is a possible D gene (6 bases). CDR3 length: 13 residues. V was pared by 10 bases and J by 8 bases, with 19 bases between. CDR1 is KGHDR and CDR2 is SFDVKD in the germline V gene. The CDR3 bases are TGTGCCACAAGCCAAACAGGGAGCTTGGGCTACACCTTC. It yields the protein CATSQTGSLGYTF.

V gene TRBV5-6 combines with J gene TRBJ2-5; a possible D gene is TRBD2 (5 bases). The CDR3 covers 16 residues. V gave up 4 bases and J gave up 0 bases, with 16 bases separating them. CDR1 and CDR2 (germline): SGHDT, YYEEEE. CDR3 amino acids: CASSGSGGLNQETQYF. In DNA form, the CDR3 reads TGTGCCAGCAGCGGTTCTGGAGGTTTGAACCAAGAGACCCAGTACTTC.

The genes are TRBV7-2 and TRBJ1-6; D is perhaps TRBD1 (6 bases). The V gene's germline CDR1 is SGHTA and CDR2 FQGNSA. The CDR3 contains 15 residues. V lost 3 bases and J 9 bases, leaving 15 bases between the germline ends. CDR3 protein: CASSLATGRGSPLHF. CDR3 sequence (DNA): TGTGCCAGCAGCTTGGCTACAGGGCGAGGTTCACCCCTCCACTTT.

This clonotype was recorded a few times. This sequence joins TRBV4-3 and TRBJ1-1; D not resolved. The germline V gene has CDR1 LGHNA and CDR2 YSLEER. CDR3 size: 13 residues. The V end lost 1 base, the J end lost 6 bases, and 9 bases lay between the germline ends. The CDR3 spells CASSQARFSEAFF. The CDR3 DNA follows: TGCGCCAGCAGCCAAGCCCGCTTTTCTGAAGCTTTCTTT.

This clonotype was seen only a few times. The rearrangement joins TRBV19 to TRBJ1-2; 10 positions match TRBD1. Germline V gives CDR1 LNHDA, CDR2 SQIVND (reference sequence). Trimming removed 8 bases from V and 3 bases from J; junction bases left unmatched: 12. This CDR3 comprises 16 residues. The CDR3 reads CASYQPGQGPYYGYTF. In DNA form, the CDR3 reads TGTGCCAGTTATCAGCCGGGACAGGGGCCATACTATGGCTACACCTTC.

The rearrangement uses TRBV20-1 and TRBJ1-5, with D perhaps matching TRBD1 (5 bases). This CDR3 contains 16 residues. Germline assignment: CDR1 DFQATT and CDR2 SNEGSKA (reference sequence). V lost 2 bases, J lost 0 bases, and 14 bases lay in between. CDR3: CSARSGEGYSNQPQHF. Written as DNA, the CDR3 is TGCAGTGCTAGATCTGGGGAGGGGTATAGCAATCAGCCCCAGCATTTT.

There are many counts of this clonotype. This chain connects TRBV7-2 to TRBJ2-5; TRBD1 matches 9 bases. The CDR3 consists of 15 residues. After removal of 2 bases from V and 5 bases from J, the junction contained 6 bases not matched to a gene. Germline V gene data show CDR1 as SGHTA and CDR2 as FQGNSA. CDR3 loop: CASSLPGQGGETQYF. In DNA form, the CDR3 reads TGTGCCAGCAGCTTACCGGGACAGGGCGGCGAGACCCAGTACTTC.

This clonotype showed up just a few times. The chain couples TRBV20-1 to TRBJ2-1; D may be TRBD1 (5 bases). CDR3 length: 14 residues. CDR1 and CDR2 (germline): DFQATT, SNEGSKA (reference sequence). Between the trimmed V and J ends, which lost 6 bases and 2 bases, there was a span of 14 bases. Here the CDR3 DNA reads TGCAGTGCGGGGTCATGGGGCCCCTACAATGAGCAGTTCTTC. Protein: CSAGSWGPYNEQFF.

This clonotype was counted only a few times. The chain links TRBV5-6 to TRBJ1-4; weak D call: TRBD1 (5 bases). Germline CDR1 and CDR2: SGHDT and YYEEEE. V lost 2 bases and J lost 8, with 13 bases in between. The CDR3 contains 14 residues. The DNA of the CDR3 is TGTGCCAGCAGCTTCTGGGGGAATGACGAAAAACTGTTTTTT. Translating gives CASSFWGNDEKLFF.

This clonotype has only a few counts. DNA of the CDR3: TGTGCCAGCAGGGACAGGGATGTCTACGAGCAGTACTTC. It codes for CASRDRDVYEQYF. The V and J genes are TRBV6-5 and TRBJ2-7, with 8 bases matching TRBD1. Germline V lookup: CDR1 MNHEY, CDR2 SVGAGI. The CDR3 runs 13 residues. J lost 3 bases, V lost 6 bases, and 4 bases had no gene match.

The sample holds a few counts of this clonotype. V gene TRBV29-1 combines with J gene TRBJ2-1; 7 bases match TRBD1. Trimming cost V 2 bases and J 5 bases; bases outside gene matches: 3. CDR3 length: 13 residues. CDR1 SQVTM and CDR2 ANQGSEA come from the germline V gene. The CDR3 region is CSVERGQHNEQFF. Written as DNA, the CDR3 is TGCAGCGTTGAAAGGGGGCAACACAATGAGCAGTTCTTC.

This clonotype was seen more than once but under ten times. CDR3 nucleotides: TGCAGTGCTAGATCGGACAGGCAGGCGCCCTATGGCTACACCTTC. As protein: CSARSDRQAPYGYTF. This chain links TRBV20-1 with TRBJ1-2; 7 nucleotides match TRBD1. V lost 2 bases and J lost 4; bases outside the gene matches: 10. CDR1 is DFQATT, CDR2 SNEGSKA, per germline (reference sequence). The CDR3 has 15 amino acids.

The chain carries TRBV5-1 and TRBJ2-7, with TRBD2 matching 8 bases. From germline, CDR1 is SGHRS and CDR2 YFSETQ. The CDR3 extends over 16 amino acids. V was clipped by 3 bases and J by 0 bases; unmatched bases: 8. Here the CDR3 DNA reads TGCGCCAGCAGCTCCTTTAGCGGGATCGCCTCCTACGAGCAGTACTTC. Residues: CASSSFSGIASYEQYF. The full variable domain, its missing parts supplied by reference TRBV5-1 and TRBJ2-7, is KAGVTQTPRYLIKTRGQQVTLSCSPISGHRSVSWYQQTPGQGLQFLFEYFSETQRNKGNFPGRFSGRQFSNSRSEMNVSTLELGDSALYLCASSSFSGIASYEQYFGPGTRLTVT.

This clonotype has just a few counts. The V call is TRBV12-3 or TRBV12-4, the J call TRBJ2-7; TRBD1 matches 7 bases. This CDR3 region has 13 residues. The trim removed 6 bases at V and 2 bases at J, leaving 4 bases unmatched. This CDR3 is CASSGTVTYEQYF. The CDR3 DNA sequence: TGTGCCAGCAGCGGGACAGTTACCTACGAGCAGTACTTC.

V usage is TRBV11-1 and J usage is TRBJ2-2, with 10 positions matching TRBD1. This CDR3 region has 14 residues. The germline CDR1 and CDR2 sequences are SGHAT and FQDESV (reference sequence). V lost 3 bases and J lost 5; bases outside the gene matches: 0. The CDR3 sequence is CASSLGQGTGELFF. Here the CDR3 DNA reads TGTGCCAGCAGCTTGGGACAGGGGACCGGGGAGCTGTTTTTT.

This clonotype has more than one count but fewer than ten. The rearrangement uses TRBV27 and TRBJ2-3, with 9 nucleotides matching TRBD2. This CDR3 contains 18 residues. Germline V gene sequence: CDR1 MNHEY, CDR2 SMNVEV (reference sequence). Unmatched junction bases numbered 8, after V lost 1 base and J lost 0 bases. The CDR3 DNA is TGTGCCAGCAGTTTATATCCCCGGCGGGAGGGAAGCACAGATACGCAGTATTTT. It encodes CASSLYPRREGSTDTQYF.

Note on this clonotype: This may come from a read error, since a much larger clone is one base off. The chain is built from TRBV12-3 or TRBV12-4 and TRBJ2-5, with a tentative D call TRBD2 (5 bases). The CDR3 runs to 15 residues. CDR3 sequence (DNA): TGTGCCAACAGTTTAGCGTTGGGGATTCAAGAGACCCAGTACTTC. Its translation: CANSLALGIQETQYF.

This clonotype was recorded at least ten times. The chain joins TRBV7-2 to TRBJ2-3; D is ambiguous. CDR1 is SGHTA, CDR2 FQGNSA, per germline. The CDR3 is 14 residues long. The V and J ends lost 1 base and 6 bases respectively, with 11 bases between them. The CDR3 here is CASSLDLGRDTQYF. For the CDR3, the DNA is TGTGCCAGCAGCTTAGATCTAGGCAGGGATACGCAGTATTTT.

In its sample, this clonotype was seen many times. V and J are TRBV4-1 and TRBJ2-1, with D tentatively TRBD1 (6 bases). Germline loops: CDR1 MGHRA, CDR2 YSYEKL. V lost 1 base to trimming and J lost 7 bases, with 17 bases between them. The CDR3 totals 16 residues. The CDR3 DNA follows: TGCGCCAGCAGCCAAGCCGGAGCCACAGGGAAAAATGAGCAGTTCTTC. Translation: CASSQAGATGKNEQFF.

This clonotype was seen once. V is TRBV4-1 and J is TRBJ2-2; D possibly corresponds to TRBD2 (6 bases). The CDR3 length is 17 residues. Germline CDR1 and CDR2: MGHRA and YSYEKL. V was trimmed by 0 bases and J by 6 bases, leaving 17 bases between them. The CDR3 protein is CASSQDRARGTSGELFF. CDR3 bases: TGCGCCAGCAGCCAAGATAGGGCCCGCGGGACCTCCGGGGAGCTGTTTTTT.

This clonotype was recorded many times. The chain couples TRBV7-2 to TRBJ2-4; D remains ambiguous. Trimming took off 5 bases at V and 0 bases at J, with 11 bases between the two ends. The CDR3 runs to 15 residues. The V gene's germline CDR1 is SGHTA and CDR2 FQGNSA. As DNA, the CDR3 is TGTGCCAGCAGCAGATTTCCCCTAGCCAAAAACATTCAGTACTTC. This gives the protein CASSRFPLAKNIQYF.

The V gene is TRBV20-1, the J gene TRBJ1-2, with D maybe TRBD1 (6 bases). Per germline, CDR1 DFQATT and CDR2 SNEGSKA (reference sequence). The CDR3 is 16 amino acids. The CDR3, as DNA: TGCAGCCTCTACGGGCTGGGGGCAGGACATAACTATGGCTACACCTTC. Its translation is CSLYGLGAGHNYGYTF.

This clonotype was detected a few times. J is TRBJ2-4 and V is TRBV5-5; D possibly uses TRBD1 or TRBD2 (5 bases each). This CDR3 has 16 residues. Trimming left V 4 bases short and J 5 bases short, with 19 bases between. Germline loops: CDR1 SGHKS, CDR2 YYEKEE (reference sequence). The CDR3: CASSLSPGPNQNIQYF. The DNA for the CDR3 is TGTGCCAGCAGCCTCAGTCCGGGGCCAAACCAAAACATTCAGTACTTC.